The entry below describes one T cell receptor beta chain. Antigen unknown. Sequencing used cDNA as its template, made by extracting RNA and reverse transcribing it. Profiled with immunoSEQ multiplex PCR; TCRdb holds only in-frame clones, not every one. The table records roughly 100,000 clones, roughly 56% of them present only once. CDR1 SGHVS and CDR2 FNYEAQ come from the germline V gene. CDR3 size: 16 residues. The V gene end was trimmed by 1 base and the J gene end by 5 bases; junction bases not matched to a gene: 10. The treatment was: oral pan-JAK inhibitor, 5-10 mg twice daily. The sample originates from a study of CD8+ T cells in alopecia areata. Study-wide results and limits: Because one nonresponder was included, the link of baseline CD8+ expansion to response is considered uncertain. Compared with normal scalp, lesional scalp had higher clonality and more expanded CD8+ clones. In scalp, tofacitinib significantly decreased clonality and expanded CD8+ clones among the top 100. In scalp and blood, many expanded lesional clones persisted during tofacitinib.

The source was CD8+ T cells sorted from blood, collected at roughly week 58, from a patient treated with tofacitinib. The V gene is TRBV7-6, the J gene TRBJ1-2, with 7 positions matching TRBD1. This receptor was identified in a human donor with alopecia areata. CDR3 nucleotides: TGTGCCAGCAGCTTAGGGGACAGCCCGCAGGTTTATGGCTACACCTTC. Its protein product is CASSLGDSPQVYGYTF.